This T cell receptor beta chain stems from a study of a mutant IDH1 vaccine in newly diagnosed glioma (dated by TCRdb to about 2021). Regarding the complete study: Across visits V03 through V10, patients got a total of eight vaccinations, given in weeks 1, 3, 5, 7, 11, 15, 19 and 23. Vaccination began 4-6 weeks after radiotherapy alone, or alongside temozolomide cycles in the chemotherapy-containing groups. The roughly 32 treated patients were about 60% male and 37.5% female, with a mean age of about 43 years. Before enrollment, patients had received standard therapy of radiotherapy alone, temozolomide alone, or radiochemotherapy with temozolomide; most received the combination. Six visits were used for peripheral blood collection: V03 (baseline), V05, V07, V10, V12 and V13. Longitudinal TCRB deep sequencing was done for about two dozen treated patients, wherever samples were available for exploratory analyses. General findings and caveats noted by the study authors: Across multiple MHC alleles, vaccine-induced immune responses were seen in approximately 93% of patients. Availability determined which PBMC samples were chosen for TCRB deep sequencing. Pseudoprogression appeared unrelated to alterations in the top peripheral T cell clonotypes detected by TCRB sequencing. The authors stated that sample limitations prevented analyses of patient blood samples from being reproduced.

The library came from the immunoSEQ multiplex PCR assay. The hsTCRB Kit was used according to the manufacturer's protocol to amplify rearranged TCR beta chain sequences. TCRB libraries were sequenced on an Illumina MiSeq. The published analysis was carried out like this. The kit vendor's proprietary platform handled demultiplexing, trimming and gene mapping. TCRdb retrieved this table from immuneACCESS and kept in-frame rearrangements only. Not all clones are present; in checked studies, unresolved V genes account for under half, and no reason is known for the remainder. That table furnishes V, J and clone size, whereas the DNA furnished D and trimming. The sample records tens of thousands of clones, about nine tenths of which are singletons. The ten top clones hold about 3.6% of the sample. In light of the paper, this sample's time point label describes: week 5, during vaccination. A 20-mer mutant IDH1 peptide at 300 micrograms in Montanide made up each vaccine dose, which was injected subcutaneously together with topical imiquimod. Donors had newly diagnosed WHO grade 3 or 4 IDH1-mutant astrocytomas with loss of nuclear ATRX. The samples were drawn from NOA16, a multicentre, single-arm, open-label phase I trial in Germany that tested a mutant IDH1 peptide vaccine in humans for the first time. Genomic DNA for TCRB sequencing was extracted from EDTA blood using the DNeasy Blood and Tissue Kit.

A word on this clone: Its antigen is currently not known. No quality values exist for individual bases; no much larger clone is one base distant.

CDR1 and CDR2, looked up from the germline V gene, are SGHRS and YFSETQ. The V end loses 2 bases and the J end loses 4 bases, and a stretch of 11 bases separates them. From cysteine to phenylalanine, the CDR3 is 14 amino acids long. The CDR3 DNA has 42 bases and is translated from base 1. The source is a woman aged 40 to 55 with glioma. Some clones in this sample may be carry-over from other donors' samples. The sample here was peripheral blood mononuclear cells (PBMCs), taken from a glioma patient whose treatment included an IDH1 peptide vaccine. Recombination joined TRBV5-1 with TRBJ2-3; 5 matching bases give a weak D call of TRBD1. This receptor carries the CDR3 CASSLGAGSDTQYF. The DNA sequence reads TGCGCCAGCAGCTTAGGGGCAGGGTCAGATACGCAGTATTTT. The full variable domain, completed from the reference TRBV5-1 and TRBJ2-3 proteins outside the CDR3, reads KAGVTQTPRYLIKTRGQQVTLSCSPISGHRSVSWYQQTPGQGLQFLFEYFSETQRNKGNFPGRFSGRQFSNSRSEMNVSTLELGDSALYLCASSLGAGSDTQYFGPGTRLTVL.